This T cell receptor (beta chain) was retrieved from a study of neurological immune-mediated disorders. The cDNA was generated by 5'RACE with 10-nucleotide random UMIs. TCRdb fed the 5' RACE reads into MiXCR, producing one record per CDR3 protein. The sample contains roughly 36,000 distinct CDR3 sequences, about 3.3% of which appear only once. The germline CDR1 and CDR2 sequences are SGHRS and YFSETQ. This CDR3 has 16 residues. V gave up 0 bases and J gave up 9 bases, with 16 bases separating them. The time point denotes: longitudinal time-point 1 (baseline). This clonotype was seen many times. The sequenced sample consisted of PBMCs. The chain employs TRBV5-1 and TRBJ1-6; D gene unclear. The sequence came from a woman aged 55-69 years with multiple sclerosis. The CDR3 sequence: CASSLDTPGGSSPLHF. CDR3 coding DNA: TGCGCCAGCAGCTTGGATACGCCGGGAGGAAGTTCACCCCTCCACTTT.